The entry below describes one TCR beta chain. Its cognate antigen is unknown. Trimming stripped 5 bases from V and 6 bases from J, with 12 bases between. Per germline, CDR1 KGHDR and CDR2 SFDVKD. The CDR3 length is 14 residues. This sample stems from a study of vaccination and CD4 T cells after COVID-19. Background on the study: Cultures acting as controls obtained a CEFX pool, an HIV-1 Nef pool, or no peptide.

Cultured CD4+ T cell DNA was sequenced using the Oncomine TCR Beta short-read assay. Each CDR3 protein is one row after TCRdb ran MiXCR on the PCR reads. The repertoire has around 16,000 distinct CDR3 sequences, 70% to 75% of them found once; the top ten carry about 20%. Described treatment: approximately 9-day PBMC culture with coronavirus spike peptide pools or control peptides (ViraFEST assay). Antigen-specific T cell expansion with peptide pools preceded TCR sequencing in the ViraFEST approach. Points from the study as a whole: Median SARS-CoV-2-reactive clonotype numbers went from approximately 21 to 38; this increase was not significant.

The chain recombines TRBV24-1 with TRBJ2-2; D is unclear. The TCR comes from a human donor who had recovered from COVID-19. Sequencing was carried out using CD4+ T cells from blood, cultured in vitro. CDR3 protein: CATSAPGGSGELFF. The CDR3 nucleotides read TGTGCCACCAGTGCGCCCGGTGGGTCCGGGGAGCTGTTTTTT.